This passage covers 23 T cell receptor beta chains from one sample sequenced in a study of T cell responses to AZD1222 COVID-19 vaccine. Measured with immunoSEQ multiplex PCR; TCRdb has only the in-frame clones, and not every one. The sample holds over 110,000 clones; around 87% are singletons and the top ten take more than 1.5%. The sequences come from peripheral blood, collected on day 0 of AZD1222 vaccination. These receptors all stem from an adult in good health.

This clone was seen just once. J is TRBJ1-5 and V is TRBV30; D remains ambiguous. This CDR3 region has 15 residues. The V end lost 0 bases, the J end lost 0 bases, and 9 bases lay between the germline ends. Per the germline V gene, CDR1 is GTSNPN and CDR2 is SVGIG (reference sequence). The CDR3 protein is CAWSVSFSSNQPQHF. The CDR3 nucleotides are TGTGCCTGGAGTGTGTCATTCTCTAGCAATCAGCCCCAGCATTTT.

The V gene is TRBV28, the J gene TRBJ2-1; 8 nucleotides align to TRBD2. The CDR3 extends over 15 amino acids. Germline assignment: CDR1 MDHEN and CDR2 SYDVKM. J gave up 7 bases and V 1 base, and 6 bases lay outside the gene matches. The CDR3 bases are TGTGCCAGCAGTTTATTCAGGACTAGCTGGAATGAGCAGTTCTTC. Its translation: CASSLFRTSWNEQFF.

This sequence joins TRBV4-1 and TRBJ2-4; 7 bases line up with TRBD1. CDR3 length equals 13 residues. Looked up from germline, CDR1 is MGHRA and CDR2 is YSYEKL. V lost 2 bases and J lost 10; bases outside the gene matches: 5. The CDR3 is CASSQSGTAIQYF. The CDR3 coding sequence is TGCGCCAGCAGCCAATCCGGGACAGCAATTCAGTACTTC.

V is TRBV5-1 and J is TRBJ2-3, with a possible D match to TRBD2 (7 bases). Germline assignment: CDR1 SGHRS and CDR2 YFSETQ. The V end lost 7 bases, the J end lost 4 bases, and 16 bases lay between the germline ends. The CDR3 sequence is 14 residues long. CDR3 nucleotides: TGCGCCAGCGGTCCGGGGGGCCTAGCAGATACGCAGTATTTT. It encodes CASGPGGLADTQYF. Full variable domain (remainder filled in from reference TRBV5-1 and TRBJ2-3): KAGVTQTPRYLIKTRGQQVTLSCSPISGHRSVSWYQQTPGQGLQFLFEYFSETQRNKGNFPGRFSGRQFSNSRSEMNVSTLELGDSALYLCASGPGGLADTQYFGPGTRLTVL.

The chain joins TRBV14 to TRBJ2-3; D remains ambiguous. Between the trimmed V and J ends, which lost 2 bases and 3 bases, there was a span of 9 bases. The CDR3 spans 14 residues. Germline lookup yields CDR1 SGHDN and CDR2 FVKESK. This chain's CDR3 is CASSQYLQTDTQYF. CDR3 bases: TGTGCCAGCAGCCAATACCTTCAGACAGATACGCAGTATTTT.

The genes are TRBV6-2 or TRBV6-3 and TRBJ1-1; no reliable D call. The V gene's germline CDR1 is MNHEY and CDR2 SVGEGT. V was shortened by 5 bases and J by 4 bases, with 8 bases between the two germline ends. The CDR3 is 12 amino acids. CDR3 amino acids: CASSGRVTEAFF. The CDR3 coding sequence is TGTGCCAGCAGTGGGAGAGTCACTGAAGCTTTCTTT.

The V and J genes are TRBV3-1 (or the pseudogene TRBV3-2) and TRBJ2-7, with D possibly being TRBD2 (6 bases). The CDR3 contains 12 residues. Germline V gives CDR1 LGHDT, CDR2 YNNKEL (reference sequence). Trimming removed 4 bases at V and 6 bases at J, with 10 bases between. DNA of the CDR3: TGTGCCAGCAGCCGGACTACCCGCGAGCAGTACTTC. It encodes CASSRTTREQYF.

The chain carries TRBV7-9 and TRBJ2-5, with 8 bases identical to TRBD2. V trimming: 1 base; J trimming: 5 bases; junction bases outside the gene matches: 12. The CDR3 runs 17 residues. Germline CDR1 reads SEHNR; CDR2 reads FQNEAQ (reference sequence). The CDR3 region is CASSLEGSGTRRETQYF. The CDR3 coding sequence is TGTGCCAGCAGCTTAGAGGGTAGCGGGACCCGCCGGGAGACCCAGTACTTC.

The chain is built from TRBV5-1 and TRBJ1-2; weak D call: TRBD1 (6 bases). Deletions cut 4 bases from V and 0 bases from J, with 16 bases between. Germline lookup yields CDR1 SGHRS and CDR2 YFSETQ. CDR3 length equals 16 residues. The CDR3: CASSPSPTGANYGYTF. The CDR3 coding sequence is TGCGCCAGCAGCCCTTCTCCGACAGGAGCTAACTATGGCTACACCTTC.

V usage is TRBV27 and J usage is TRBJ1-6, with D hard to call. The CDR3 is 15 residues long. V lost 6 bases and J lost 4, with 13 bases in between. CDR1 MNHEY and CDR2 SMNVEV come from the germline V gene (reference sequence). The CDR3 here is CASSPLTAYNSPLHF. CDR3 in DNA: TGTGCCAGCAGCCCGCTGACCGCATATAATTCACCCCTCCACTTT.

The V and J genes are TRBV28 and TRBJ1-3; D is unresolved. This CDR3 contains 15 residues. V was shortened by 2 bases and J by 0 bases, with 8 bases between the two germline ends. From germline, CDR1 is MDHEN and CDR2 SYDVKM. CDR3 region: CASSLEVSSGNTIYF. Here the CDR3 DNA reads TGTGCCAGCAGTTTAGAGGTCTCCTCTGGAAACACCATATATTTT.

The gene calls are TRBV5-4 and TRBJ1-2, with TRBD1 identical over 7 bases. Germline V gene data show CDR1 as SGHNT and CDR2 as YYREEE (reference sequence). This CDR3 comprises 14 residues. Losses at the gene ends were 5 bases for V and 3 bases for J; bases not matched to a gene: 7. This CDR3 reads CASRTQGGDYGYTF. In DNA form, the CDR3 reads TGTGCCAGCAGAACCCAGGGGGGAGACTATGGCTACACCTTC.

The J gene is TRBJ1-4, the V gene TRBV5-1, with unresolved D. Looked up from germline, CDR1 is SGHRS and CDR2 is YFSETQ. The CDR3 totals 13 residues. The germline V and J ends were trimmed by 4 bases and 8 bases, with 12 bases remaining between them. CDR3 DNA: TGCGCCAGCAGCCGAGTAGGGAACGAAAAACTGTTTTTT. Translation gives CASSRVGNEKLFF.

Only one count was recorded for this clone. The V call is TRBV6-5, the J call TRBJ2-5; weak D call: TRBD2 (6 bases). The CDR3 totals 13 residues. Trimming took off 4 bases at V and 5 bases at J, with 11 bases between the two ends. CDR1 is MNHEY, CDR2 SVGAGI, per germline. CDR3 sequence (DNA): TGTGCCAGCAGTTCGGGGACTCCGGAGACCCAGTACTTC. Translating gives CASSSGTPETQYF.

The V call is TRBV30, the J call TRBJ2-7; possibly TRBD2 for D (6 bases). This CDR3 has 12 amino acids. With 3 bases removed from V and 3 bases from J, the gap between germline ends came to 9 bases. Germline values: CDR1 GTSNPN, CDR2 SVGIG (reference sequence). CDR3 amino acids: CAWRGGIYEQYF. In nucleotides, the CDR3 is TGTGCCTGGAGGGGCGGGATCTACGAGCAGTACTTC. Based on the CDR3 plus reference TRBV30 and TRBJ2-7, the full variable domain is SQTIHQWPATLVQPVGSPLSLECTVEGTSNPNLYWYRQAAGRGLQLLFYSVGIGQISSEVPQNLSASRPQDRQFILSSKKLLLSDSGFYLCAWRGGIYEQYFGPGTRLTVT.

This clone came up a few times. The CDR3 loop is CASRGENQPQHF. CDR3 DNA: TGTGCCAGTAGGGGAGAGAATCAGCCCCAGCATTTT. V gene TRBV19 combines with J gene TRBJ1-5; D is ambiguous. The length of the CDR3 is 12 residues. Germline V gives CDR1 LNHDA, CDR2 SQIVND (reference sequence). V lost 6 bases and J 4 bases, leaving 7 bases between the germline ends.

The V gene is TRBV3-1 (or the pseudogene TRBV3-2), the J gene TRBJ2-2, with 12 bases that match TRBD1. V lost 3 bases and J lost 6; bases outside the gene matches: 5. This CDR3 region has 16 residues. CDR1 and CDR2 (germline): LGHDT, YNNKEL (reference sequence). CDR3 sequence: CASSHGGTGGSGELFF. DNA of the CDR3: TGTGCCAGCAGCCACGGGGGGACAGGGGGCTCCGGGGAGCTGTTTTTT.

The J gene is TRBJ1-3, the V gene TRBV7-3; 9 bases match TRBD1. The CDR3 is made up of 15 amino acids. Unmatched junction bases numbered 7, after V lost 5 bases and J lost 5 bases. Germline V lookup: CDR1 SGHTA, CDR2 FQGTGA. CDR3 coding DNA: TGTGCCAGCAGCGAAGACAGGGGGAGTCGAAACACCATATATTTT. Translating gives CASSEDRGSRNTIYF. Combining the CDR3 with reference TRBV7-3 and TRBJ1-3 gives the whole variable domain GAGVSQTPSNKVTEKGKYVELRCDPISGHTALYWYRQSLGQGPEFLIYFQGTGAADDSGLPNDRFFAVRPEGSVSTLKIQRTERGDSAVYLCASSEDRGSRNTIYFGEGSWLTVV.

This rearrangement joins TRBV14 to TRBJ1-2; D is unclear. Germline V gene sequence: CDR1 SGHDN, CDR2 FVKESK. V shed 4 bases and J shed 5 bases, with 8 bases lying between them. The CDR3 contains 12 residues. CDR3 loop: CASSPDTYGYTF. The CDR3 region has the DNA TGTGCCAGCAGCCCCGACACGTATGGCTACACCTTC. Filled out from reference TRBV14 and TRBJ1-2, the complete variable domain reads EAGVTQFPSHSVIEKGQTVTLRCDPISGHDNLYWYRRVMGKEIKFLLHFVKESKQDESGMPNNRFLAERTGGTYSTLKVQPAELEDSGVYFCASSPDTYGYTFGSGTRLTVV.

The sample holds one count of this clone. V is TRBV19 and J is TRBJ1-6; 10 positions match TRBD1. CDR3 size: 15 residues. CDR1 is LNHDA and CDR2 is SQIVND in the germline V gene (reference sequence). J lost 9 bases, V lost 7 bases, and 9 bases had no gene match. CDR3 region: CASKLDRGFGSPLHF. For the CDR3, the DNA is TGTGCCAGTAAGCTGGACAGGGGGTTTGGTTCACCCCTCCACTTT.

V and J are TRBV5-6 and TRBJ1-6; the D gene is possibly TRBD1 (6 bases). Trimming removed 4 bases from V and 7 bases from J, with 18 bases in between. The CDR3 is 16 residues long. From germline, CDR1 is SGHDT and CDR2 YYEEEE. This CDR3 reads CASSHHPTGTNSPLHF. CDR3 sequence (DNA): TGTGCCAGCAGCCACCACCCCACAGGGACCAATTCACCCCTCCACTTT.

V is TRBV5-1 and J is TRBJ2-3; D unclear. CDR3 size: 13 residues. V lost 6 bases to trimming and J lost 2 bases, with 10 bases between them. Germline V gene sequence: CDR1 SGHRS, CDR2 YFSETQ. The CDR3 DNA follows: TGCGCCAGCACCTCCCCTTCCACAGATACGCAGTATTTT. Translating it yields CASTSPSTDTQYF.

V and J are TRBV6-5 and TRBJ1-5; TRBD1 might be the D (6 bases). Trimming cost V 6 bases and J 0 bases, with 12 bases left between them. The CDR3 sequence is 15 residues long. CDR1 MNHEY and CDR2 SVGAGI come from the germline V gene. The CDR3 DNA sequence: TGTGCCAGCAGCCCACAGGGAGTTAGCAATCAGCCCCAGCATTTT. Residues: CASSPQGVSNQPQHF.